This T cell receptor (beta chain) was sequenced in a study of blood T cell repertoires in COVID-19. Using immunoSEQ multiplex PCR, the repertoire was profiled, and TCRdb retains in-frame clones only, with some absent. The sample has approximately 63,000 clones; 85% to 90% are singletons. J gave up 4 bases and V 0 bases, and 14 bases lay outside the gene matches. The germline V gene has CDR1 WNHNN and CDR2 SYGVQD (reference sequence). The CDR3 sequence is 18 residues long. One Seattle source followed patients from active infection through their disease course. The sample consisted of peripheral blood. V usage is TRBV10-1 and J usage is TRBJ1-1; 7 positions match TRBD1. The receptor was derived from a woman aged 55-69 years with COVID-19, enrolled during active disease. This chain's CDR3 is CASSESRWSTGRLTEAFF. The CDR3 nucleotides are TGCGCCAGCAGTGAGTCGAGGTGGTCGACAGGGAGGCTCACTGAAGCTTTCTTT.